The 14 T cell receptor beta chains presented below share a single source sample, sequenced in a study of long-term antiretroviral therapy in people with HIV (dated by TCRdb to about 2022). Sequencing of the TRB variable region was done with the immunoSEQ hsTCRB v3.0 assay at survey level resolution. Held by TCRdb, this immuneACCESS table contains in-frame sequences only and omits some clones. Under half of the omission traces to an unresolved V gene where checked; the cause of the rest is unknown. Here the sample has around 31,000 clones; approximately 90% occur a single time. The biggest ten clones account for roughly 7.3% of the sample. Source: unsorted PBMCs, taken around 5 years before starting antiretroviral therapy. These receptors were collected from a man aged 45-60 years with HIV.

This clone was counted once. The chain carries TRBV9 and TRBJ1-6; no firm D call. V was trimmed by 2 bases and J by 5 bases, leaving 2 bases between them. Germline V gene data show CDR1 as SGDLS and CDR2 as YYNGEE. There are 12 residues in the CDR3. The CDR3 nucleotides are TGTGCCAGCAGCGTTAATAATTCACCCCTCCACTTT. It is translated as CASSVNNSPLHF.

The V and J genes are TRBV7-6 and TRBJ2-1; D perhaps matches TRBD2 (6 bases). Trimming took 5 bases from V and 12 from J, leaving 14 bases between them. This CDR3 spans 12 amino acids. Germline CDR1 and CDR2: SGHVS and FNYEAQ. The CDR3 reads CASSLRLEGQFF. In nucleotides, the CDR3 is TGTGCCAGCAGCCTGAGACTAGAAGGGCAGTTCTTC.

The rearrangement joins TRBV6-5 to TRBJ1-3, with D possibly matching TRBD1 (6 bases). This CDR3 has 15 residues. From germline, CDR1 is MNHEY and CDR2 SVGAGI. V was cut by 2 bases and J by 7 bases, with 15 bases left in between. The CDR3 region has the DNA TGTGCCAGCAGTTACGTCGGGGGGCCGGGGAACACCATATATTTT. It specifies CASSYVGGPGNTIYF.

This sequence joins TRBV9 and TRBJ1-4; D is perhaps TRBD1 (5 bases). The germline V gene has CDR1 SGDLS and CDR2 YYNGEE. The CDR3 sequence is 16 residues long. The V end lost 0 bases, the J end lost 4 bases, and 13 bases lay between the germline ends. The CDR3 bases are TGTGCCAGCAGCGTAGGGAGGGGCGCGGGTAATGAAAAACTGTTTTTT. Its translation: CASSVGRGAGNEKLFF.

This clone was seen only once. The chain uses TRBV13 and TRBJ1-2; no clear D. CDR3 length: 13 amino acids. V gave up 4 bases and J gave up 7 bases, with 13 bases separating them. Germline CDR1 is PRHDT and CDR2 is FYEKMQ (reference sequence). The CDR3 DNA follows: TGTGCCAGCAGCTCGTTGTTGGGGAGTGGCTACACCTTC. Its protein is CASSSLLGSGYTF.

This clone was counted once. V usage is TRBV7-9 and J usage is TRBJ2-1; D may match TRBD1 or TRBD2 (5 bases each). V shed 5 bases and J shed 9 bases, with 20 bases lying between them. The CDR3 is 15 residues long. Germline V CDR1 and CDR2: SEHNR, FQNEAQ (reference sequence). The CDR3, as DNA: TGTGCCAGCAGCCAAGAGGGGTGGGGTTCCGGTGAGCAGTTCTTC. Its translation is CASSQEGWGSGEQFF. Full variable domain (remainder filled in from reference TRBV7-9 and TRBJ2-1): DTGVSQNPRHKITKRGQNVTFRCDPISEHNRLYWYRQTLGQGPEFLTYFQNEAQLEKSRLLSDRFSAERPKGSFSTLEIQRTEQGDSAMYLCASSQEGWGSGEQFFGPGTRLTVL.

V and J are TRBV28 and TRBJ1-5; TRBD1 aligns across 8 bases. Germline CDR1 and CDR2: MDHEN and SYDVKM. Unmatched junction bases numbered 7, after V lost 6 bases and J lost 6 bases. The CDR3 runs 14 residues. DNA of the CDR3: TGTGCCAGCAGAGAACAGGGGGGGGGTCAGCCCCAGCATTTT. This sequence encodes CASREQGGGQPQHF.

V and J are TRBV20-1 and TRBJ2-6, with D unclear. CDR3 size: 11 residues. The germline CDR1 and CDR2 sequences are DFQATT and SNEGSKA (reference sequence). The germline V and J ends were trimmed by 3 bases and 3 bases, with 0 bases remaining between them. CDR3 loop: CSASGANVLTF. The DNA for the CDR3 is TGCAGTGCTAGTGGGGCCAACGTCCTGACTTTC.

V is TRBV5-6 and J is TRBJ1-2; D is unresolved. The V end was cut by 1 base, the J end by 3 bases, with 10 bases between. The CDR3 has 14 residues. Germline V lookup: CDR1 SGHDT, CDR2 YYEEEE. As DNA, the CDR3 is TGTGCCAGCAGCTTGAGAACGGACGACTATGGCTACACCTTC. It specifies CASSLRTDDYGYTF.

This chain connects TRBV7-2 to TRBJ2-2, with a weak D call TRBD1 (6 bases). This CDR3 is built from 14 residues. Trimming cost V 5 bases and J 1 base, with 8 bases left between them. The V gene's germline CDR1 is SGHTA and CDR2 FQGNSA. The CDR3 sequence: CASSMDRNTGELFF. In DNA, the CDR3 is TGTGCCAGCAGCATGGACAGGAACACCGGGGAGCTGTTTTTT.

The sample holds one count of this clone. The chain has TRBV5-5 and TRBJ2-5; TRBD1 matches at 8 bases. This CDR3 is built from 14 residues. Looked up from germline, CDR1 is SGHKS and CDR2 is YYEKEE (reference sequence). With 4 bases clipped from V and 4 bases from J, the junction kept 6 bases outside the gene matches. The CDR3 protein is CASSKHRGIETQYF. The CDR3 coding sequence is TGTGCCAGCAGCAAGCACAGGGGGATAGAGACCCAGTACTTC. Full variable domain (remainder filled in from reference TRBV5-5 and TRBJ2-5): DAGVTQSPTHLIKTRGQQVTLRCSPISGHKSVSWYQQVLGQGPQFIFQYYEKEERGRGNFPDRFSARQFPNYSSELNVNALLLGDSALYLCASSKHRGIETQYFGPGTRLLVL.

This clone was found a few times. The DNA of the CDR3 is TGTGCCAGCAGTCTGGGCTTTCAAGATACGCAGTATTTT. Translation gives CASSLGFQDTQYF. This chain links TRBV9 with TRBJ2-3; D gene unclear. From germline, CDR1 is SGDLS and CDR2 YYNGEE. The ends were cut back, 5 bases at V and 5 bases at J, with 12 bases in the middle. The CDR3 has 13 amino acids.

The rearrangement links TRBV5-4 to TRBJ2-7; the D gene is possibly TRBD2 (5 bases). The CDR3 loop spans 14 amino acids. The ends were cut back, 4 bases at V and 4 bases at J, with 15 bases in the middle. The germline CDR1 and CDR2 sequences are SGHNT and YYREEE (reference sequence). CDR3 bases: TGTGCCAGCAGCCGGTACGAGGGTTCGTACGAGCAGTACTTC. This gives the protein CASSRYEGSYEQYF.

The rearrangement links TRBV7-8 to TRBJ1-2; the D gene is possibly TRBD1 (5 bases). Germline CDR1 and CDR2: SGHVS and FQNEAQ. This CDR3 is 13 amino acids long. V lost 4 bases, J lost 3 bases, and 9 bases lay in between. The CDR3 region has the DNA TGTGCCAGCAGCTACGGGGGGGACTATGGCTACACCTTC. Protein: CASSYGGDYGYTF.